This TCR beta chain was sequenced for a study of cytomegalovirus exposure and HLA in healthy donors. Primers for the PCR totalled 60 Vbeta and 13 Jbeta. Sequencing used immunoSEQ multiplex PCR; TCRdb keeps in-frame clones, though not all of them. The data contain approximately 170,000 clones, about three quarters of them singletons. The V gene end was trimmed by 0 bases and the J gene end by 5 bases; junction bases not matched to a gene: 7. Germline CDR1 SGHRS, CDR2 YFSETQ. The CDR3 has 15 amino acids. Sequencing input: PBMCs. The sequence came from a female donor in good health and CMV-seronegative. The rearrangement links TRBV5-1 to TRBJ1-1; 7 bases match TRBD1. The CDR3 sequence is CASSLDLAGGTEAFF. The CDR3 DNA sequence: TGCGCCAGCAGCTTGGACTTGGCAGGGGGAACTGAAGCTTTCTTT.